This TCR beta chain was retrieved from a study of blood T cell repertoires in COVID-19. As for the study in general: The samples span acute and convalescent COVID-19 from the United States, Italy and Spain. Nucleic acid was either cDNA or gDNA, and it came from T cells, B-cell-depleted T cells, or PBMCs.

Authors' analysis steps: Quantification of nucleated cells was approximated via reference gene primer amplification. TCRdb's table, derived via immunoSEQ multiplex PCR, lists solely in-frame clones and lacks some. Clone size and V and J calls were adopted from that table, with D and trimming inferred from the DNA. The sample lists about 180,000 clones, about 88% occurring once. The CDR3 extends over 13 amino acids. V lost 0 bases, J lost 6 bases, and 0 bases stayed unmatched. V usage is TRBV12-3 or TRBV12-4 and J usage is TRBJ1-2, with 8 bases matching TRBD1. Material: peripheral blood. This clonotype was sampled from a young man who had recovered from COVID-19. CDR3 in DNA: TGTGCCAGCAGTTTAGCGGGACAGGATGGCTACACCTTC. Amino acid sequence: CASSLAGQDGYTF.